This TCR beta chain comes out of a study of response to subunit inactivated influenza vaccine. A word on this clonotype: Since a much larger clone is just one base distant, this may be a read error.

TCRdb used MiXCR to reprocess the RT-PCR reads, holding one entry per CDR3 protein. The repertoire has about 480,000 distinct CDR3 sequences, under 15% of them found once; the top ten carry about an eighth. The TCR originated in a man aged 45 to 65 who received an inactivated influenza vaccine. The input for sequencing was PBMCs from blood, taken roughly 45 days after vaccination.

CDR3 nucleotides: TGTACCATCAGTGAGTTGGTTAGCGGGAGACCCTACGAGCAGTACTTC. Its translation: CTISELVSGRPYEQYF. This chain uses TRBV10-3 with TRBJ2-7; 9 bases fit TRBD2. The CDR3 extends over 16 amino acids. The V gene's germline CDR1 is ENHRY and CDR2 SYGVKD.